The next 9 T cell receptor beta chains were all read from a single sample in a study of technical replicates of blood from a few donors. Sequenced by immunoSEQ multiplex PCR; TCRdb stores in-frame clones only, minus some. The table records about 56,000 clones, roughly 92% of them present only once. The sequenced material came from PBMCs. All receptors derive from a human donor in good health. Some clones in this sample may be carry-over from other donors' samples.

The CDR3 here is CASAGGTYEQYF. CDR3 coding DNA: TGTGCCAGCGCGGGGGGGACCTACGAGCAGTACTTC. The chain uses TRBV5-5 and TRBJ2-7, with 9 nucleotides matching TRBD2. The germline CDR1 and CDR2 sequences are SGHKS and YYEKEE (reference sequence). CDR3 length: 12 amino acids. The trim removed 7 bases at V and 2 bases at J, leaving 1 base unmatched.

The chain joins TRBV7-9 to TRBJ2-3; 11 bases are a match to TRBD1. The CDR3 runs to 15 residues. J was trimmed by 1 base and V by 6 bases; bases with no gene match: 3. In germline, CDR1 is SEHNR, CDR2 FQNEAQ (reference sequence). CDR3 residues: CASRGQGARTDTQYF. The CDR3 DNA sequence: TGTGCCAGCAGAGGACAGGGGGCTCGCACAGATACGCAGTATTTT.

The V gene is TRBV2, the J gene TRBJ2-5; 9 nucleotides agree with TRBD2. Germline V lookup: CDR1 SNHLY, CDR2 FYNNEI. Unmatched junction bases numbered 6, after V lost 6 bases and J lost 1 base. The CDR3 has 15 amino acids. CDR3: CASSRLTSGQETQYF. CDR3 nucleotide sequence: TGTGCCAGCAGCAGACTGACTAGCGGCCAAGAGACCCAGTACTTC.

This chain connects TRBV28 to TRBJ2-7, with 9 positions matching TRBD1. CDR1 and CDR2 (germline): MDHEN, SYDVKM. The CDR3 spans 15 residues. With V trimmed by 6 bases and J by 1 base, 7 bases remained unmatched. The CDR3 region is CASRYTGGMSYEQYF. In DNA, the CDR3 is TGTGCCAGCAGATATACAGGGGGCATGTCCTACGAGCAGTACTTC.

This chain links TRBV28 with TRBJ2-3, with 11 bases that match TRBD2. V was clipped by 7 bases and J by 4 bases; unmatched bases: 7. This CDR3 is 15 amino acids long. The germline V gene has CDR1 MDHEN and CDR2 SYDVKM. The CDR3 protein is CASIAGGGPADTQYF. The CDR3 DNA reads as TGTGCCAGCATAGCGGGGGGGGGACCAGCAGATACGCAGTATTTT.

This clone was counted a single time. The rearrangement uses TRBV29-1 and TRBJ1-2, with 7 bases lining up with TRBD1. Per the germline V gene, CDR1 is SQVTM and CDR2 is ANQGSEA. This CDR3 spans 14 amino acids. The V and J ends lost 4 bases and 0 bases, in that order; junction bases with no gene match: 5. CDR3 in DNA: TGCAGCGTTGGGACAGGACTGACTAACTATGGCTACACCTTC. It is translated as CSVGTGLTNYGYTF. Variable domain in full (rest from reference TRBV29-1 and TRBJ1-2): SAVISQKPSRDICQRGTSLTIQCQVDSQVTMMFWYRQQPGQSLTLIATANQGSEATYESGFVIDKFPISRPNLTFSTLTVSNMSPEDSSIYLCSVGTGLTNYGYTFGSGTRLTVV.

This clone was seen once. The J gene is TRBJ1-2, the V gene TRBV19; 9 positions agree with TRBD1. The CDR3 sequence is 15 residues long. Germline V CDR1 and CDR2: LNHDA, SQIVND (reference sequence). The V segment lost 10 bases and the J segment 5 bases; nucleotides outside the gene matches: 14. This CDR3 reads CATFFRTGALYGYTF. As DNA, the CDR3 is TGTGCCACCTTTTTCCGGACAGGGGCACTGTATGGCTACACCTTC.

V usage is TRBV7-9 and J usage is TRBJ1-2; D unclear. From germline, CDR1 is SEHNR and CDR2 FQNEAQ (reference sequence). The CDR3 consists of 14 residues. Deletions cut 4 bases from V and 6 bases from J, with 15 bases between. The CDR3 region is CASSSGLGDDGYTF. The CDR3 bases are TGTGCCAGCAGCTCCGGACTAGGAGACGATGGCTACACCTTC.

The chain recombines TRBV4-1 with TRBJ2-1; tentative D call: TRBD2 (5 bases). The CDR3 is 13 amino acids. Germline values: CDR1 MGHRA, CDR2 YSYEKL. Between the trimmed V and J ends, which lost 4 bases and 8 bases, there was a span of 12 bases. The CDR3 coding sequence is TGCGCCAGCAGCCCTCCGGGGTTATATGAGCAGTTCTTC. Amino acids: CASSPPGLYEQFF.